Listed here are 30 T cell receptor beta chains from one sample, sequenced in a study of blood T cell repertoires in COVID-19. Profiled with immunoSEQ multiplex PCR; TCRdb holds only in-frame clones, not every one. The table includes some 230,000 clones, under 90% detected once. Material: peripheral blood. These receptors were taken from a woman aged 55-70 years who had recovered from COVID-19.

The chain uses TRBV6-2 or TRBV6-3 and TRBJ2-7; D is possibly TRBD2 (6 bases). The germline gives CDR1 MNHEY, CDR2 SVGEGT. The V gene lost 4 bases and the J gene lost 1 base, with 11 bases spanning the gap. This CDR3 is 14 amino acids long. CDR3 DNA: TGTGCCAGCAGTTCGCCCCGGGAGTCCTACGAGCAGTACTTC. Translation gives CASSSPRESYEQYF.

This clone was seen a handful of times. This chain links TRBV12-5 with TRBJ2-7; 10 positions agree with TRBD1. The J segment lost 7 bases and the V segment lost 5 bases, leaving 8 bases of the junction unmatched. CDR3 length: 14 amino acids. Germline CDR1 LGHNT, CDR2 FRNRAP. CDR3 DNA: TGTGCTAGTGGTCGGACAGGGGGGTTTCAAGAGCAGTACTTC. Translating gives CASGRTGGFQEQYF.

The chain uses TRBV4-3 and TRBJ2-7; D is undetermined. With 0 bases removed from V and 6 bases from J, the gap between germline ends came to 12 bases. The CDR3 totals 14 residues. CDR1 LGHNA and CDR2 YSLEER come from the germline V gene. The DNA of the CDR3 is TGCGCCAGCAGCCAAGATCCGGGTTTATCCGAGCAGTACTTC. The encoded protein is CASSQDPGLSEQYF.

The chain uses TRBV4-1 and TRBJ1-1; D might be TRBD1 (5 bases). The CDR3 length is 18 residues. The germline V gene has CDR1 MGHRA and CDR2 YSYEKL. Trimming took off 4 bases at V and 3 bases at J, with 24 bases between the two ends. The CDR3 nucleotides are TGCGCCAGCAGCCGCCAAGATTTTGTAGGCAGGGTTGACACTGAAGCTTTCTTT. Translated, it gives CASSRQDFVGRVDTEAFF.

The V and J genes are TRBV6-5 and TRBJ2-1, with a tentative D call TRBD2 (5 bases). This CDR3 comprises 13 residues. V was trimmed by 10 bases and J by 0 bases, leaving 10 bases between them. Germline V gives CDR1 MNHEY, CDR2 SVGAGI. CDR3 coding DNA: TGTGCCACCAACCGGGACTCCTACAATGAGCAGTTCTTC. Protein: CATNRDSYNEQFF.

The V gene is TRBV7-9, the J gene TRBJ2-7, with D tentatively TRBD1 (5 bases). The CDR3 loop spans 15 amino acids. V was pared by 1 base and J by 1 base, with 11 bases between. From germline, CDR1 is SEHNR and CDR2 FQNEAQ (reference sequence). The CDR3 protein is CASSLGPGKSYEQYF. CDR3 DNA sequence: TGTGCCAGCAGCTTAGGGCCAGGGAAGTCCTACGAGCAGTACTTC.

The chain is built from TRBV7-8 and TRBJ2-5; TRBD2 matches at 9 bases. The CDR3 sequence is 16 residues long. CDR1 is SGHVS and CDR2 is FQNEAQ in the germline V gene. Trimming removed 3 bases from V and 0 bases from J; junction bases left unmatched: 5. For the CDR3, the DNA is TGTGCCAGCAGCTTTAGCGGGGGAGAATACCAAGAGACCCAGTACTTC. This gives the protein CASSFSGGEYQETQYF.

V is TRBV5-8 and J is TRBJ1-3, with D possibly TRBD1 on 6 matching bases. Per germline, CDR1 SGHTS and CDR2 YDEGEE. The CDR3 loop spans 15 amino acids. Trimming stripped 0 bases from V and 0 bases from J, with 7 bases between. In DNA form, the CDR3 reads TGTGCCAGCAGCTTGGGGGACATCTCTGGAAACACCATATATTTT. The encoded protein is CASSLGDISGNTIYF. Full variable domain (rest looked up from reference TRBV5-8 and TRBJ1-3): EAGVTQSPTHLIKTRGQQATLRCSPISGHTSVYWYQQALGLGLQFLLWYDEGEERNRGNFPPRFSGRQFPNYSSELNVNALELEDSALYLCASSLGDISGNTIYFGEGSWLTVV.

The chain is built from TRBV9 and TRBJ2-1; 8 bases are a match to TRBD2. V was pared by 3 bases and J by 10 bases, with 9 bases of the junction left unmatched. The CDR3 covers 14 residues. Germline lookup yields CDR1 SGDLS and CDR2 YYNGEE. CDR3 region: CASSATGLAAEQFF. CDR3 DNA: TGTGCCAGCAGCGCCACAGGACTAGCCGCCGAGCAGTTCTTC.

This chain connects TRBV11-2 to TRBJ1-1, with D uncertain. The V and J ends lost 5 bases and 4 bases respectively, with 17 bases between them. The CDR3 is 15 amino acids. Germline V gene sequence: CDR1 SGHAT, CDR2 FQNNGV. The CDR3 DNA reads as TGTGCCAGCAGCCTTAATTCAGCGCGCGGCACTGAAGCTTTCTTT. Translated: CASSLNSARGTEAFF.

This chain's CDR3 is CASSQRDIQEGCYF. The CDR3 coding sequence is TGTGCCAGCAGCCAAAGGGACATTCAAGAAGGGTGTTACTTC. The gene calls are TRBV7-9 and TRBJ2-5; TRBD1 might be the D (6 bases). The germline gives CDR1 SEHNR, CDR2 FQNEAQ (reference sequence). The CDR3 loop spans 14 amino acids. The V end was cut by 5 bases, the J end by 14 bases, with 24 bases between.

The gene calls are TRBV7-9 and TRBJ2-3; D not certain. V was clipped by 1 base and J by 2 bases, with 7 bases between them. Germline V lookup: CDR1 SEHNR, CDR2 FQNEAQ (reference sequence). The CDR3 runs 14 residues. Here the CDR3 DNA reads TGTGCCAGCAGCTTAGGGTCCTACACAGATACGCAGTATTTT. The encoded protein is CASSLGSYTDTQYF. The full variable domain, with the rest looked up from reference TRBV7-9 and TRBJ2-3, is DTGVSQNPRHKITKRGQNVTFRCDPISEHNRLYWYRQTLGQGPEFLTYFQNEAQLEKSRLLSDRFSAERPKGSFSTLEIQRTEQGDSAMYLCASSLGSYTDTQYFGPGTRLTVL.

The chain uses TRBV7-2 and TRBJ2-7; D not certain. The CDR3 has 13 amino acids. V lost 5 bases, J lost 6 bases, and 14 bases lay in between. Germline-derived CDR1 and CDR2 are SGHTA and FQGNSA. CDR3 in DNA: TGTGCCAGCAGCCTATTCCAGCGATCCGAGCAGTACTTC. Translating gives CASSLFQRSEQYF.

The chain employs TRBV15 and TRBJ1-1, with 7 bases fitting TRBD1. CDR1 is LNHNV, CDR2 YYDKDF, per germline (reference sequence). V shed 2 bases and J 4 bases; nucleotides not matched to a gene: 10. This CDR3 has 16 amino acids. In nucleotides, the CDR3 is TGTGCCACCAGCAGAAATCATCCCGGACAGGCCACTGAAGCTTTCTTT. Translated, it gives CATSRNHPGQATEAFF. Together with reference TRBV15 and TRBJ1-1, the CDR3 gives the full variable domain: DAMVIQNPRYQVTQFGKPVTLSCSQTLNHNVMYWYQQKSSQAPKLLFHYYDKDFNNEADTPDNFQSRRPNTSFCFLDIRSPGLGDTAMYLCATSRNHPGQATEAFFGQGTRLTVV.

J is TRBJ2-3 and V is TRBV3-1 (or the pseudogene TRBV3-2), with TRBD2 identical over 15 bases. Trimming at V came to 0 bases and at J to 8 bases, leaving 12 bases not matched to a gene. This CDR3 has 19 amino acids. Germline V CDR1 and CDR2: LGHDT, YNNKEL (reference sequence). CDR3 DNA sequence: TGTGCCAGCAGCCAAGACTGGCCAGGACTAGCGGGGGGGCCGGGTACGCAGTATTTT. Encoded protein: CASSQDWPGLAGGPGTQYF.

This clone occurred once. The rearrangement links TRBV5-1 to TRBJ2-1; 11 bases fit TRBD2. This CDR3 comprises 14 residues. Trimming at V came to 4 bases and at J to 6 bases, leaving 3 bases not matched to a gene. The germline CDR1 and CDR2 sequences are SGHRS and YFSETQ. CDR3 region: CASSTGTSGNEQFF. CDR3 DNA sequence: TGCGCCAGCAGCACCGGGACTAGCGGCAATGAGCAGTTCTTC.

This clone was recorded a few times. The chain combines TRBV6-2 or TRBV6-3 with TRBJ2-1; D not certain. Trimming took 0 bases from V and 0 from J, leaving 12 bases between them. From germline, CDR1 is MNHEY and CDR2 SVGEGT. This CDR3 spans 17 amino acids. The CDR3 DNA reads TGTGCCAGCAGTTACTCGTCGCCCTTGAGCTCCTACAATGAGCAGTTCTTC. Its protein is CASSYSSPLSSYNEQFF.

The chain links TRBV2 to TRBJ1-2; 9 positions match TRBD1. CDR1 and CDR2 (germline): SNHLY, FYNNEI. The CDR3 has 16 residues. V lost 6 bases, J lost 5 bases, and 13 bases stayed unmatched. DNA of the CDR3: TGTGCCAGCAGGTCCGCCGGGGACAGGGATAGATATGGCTACACCTTC. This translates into CASRSAGDRDRYGYTF.

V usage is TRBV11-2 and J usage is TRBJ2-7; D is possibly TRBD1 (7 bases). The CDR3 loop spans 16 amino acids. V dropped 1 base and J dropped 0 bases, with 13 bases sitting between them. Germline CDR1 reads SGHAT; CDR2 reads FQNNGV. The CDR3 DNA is TGTGCCAGCAGCTTAGTGCGGGACAGAAGCTCCTACGAGCAGTACTTC. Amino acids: CASSLVRDRSSYEQYF.

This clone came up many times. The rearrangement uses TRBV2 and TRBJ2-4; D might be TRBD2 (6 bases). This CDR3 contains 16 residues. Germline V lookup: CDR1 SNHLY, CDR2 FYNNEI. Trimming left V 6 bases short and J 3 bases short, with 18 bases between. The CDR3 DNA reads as TGTGCCAGCAGCCTTCGCGGGGTGTTTGGCAAAAACATTCAGTACTTC. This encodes CASSLRGVFGKNIQYF.

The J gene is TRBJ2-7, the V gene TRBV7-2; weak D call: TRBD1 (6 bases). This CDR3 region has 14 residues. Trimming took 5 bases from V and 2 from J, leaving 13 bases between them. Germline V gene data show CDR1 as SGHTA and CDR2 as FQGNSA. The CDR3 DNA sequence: TGTGCCAGCAGCGTACAGACAGGTCCCTACGAGCAGTACTTC. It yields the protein CASSVQTGPYEQYF.

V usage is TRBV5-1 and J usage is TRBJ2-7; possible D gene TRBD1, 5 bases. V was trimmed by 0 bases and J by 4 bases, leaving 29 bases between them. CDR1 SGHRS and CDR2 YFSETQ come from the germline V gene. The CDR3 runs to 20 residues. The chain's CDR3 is CASSLDPHQSLDSPLYEQYF. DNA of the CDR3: TGCGCCAGCAGCTTGGATCCTCACCAATCGCTCGACAGTCCCTTGTACGAGCAGTACTTC.

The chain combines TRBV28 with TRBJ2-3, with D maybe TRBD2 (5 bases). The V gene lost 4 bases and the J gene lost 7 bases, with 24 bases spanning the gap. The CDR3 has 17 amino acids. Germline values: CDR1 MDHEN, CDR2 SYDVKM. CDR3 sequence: CASSSTTGNVEWNTQYF. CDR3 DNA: TGTGCCAGCAGTTCTACGACGGGAAATGTTGAATGGAATACGCAGTATTTT. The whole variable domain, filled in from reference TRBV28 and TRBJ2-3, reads DVKVTQSSRYLVKRTGEKVFLECVQDMDHENMFWYRQDPGLGLRLIYFSYDVKMKEKGDIPEGYSVSREKKERFSLILESASTNQTSMYLCASSSTTGNVEWNTQYFGPGTRLTVL.

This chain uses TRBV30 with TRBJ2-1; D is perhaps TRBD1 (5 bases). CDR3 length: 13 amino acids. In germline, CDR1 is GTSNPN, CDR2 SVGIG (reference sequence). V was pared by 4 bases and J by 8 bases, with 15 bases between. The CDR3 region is CAWTRQGPHEQFF. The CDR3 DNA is TGTGCCTGGACTCGGCAGGGTCCCCATGAGCAGTTCTTC.

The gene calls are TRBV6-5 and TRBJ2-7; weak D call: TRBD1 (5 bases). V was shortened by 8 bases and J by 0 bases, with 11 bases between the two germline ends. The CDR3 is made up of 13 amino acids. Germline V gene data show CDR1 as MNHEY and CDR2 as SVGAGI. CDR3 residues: CASGAGTSYEQYF. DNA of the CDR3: TGTGCCAGCGGGGCAGGAACCTCCTACGAGCAGTACTTC.

The CDR3 DNA sequence: TGTGCCAGCAGCTTAGTAGGACTAGCGGGGGGTACAGATACGCAGTATTTT. This sequence encodes CASSLVGLAGGTDTQYF. V is TRBV7-2 and J is TRBJ2-3, with TRBD2 matching over 14 bases. J was trimmed by 3 bases and V by 1 base; bases with no gene match: 3. This CDR3 is built from 17 residues. Germline CDR1 is SGHTA and CDR2 is FQGNSA.

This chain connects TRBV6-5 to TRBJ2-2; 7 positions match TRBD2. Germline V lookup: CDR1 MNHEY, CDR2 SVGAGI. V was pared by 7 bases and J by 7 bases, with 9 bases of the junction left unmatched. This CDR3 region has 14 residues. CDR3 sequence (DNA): TGTGCCAGCAAGCGGGAAGCCGGGGGCGGGGAGCTGTTTTTT. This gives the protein CASKREAGGGELFF.

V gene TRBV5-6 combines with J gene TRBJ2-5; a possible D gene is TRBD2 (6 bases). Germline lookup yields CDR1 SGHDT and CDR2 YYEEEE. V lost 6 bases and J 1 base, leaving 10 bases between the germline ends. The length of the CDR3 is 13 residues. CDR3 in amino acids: CASTLASQETQYF. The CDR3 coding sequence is TGTGCCAGCACCCTAGCGTCCCAAGAGACCCAGTACTTC.

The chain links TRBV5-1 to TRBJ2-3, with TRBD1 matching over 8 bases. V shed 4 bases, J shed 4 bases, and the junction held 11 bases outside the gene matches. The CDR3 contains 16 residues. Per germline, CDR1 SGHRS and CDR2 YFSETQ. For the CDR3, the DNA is TGCGCCAGCAGCCCACTACCGGGACAGGAATCAGATACGCAGTATTTT. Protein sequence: CASSPLPGQESDTQYF.

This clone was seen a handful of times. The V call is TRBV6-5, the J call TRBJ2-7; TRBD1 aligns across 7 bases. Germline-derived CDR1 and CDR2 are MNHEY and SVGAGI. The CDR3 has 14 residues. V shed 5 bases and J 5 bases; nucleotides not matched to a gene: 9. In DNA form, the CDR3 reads TGTGCCAGCAGTCGCCGGACAGGTCGGGACGAGCAGTACTTC. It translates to CASSRRTGRDEQYF.